This T cell receptor (beta chain) was retrieved from a study of regulatory T cells in long-lasting Graves disease. Study conclusions and caveats: TRBV28 was favored in persistent disease, as were TRBJ1-2 and TRBJ2-5.

The authors built TCR beta libraries using iRepertoire HTBI primers and Arm-PCR of CDR3 regions. Using its own MiXCR run on the multiplex PCR reads, TCRdb lists one record per CDR3 protein. The sample holds fewer than 450,000 distinct CDR3 sequences; roughly 20% are singletons and the top ten take around 20%. Concerning this clonotype itself: Its cognate antigen is unknown.

Time point noted: persistent/refractory GD, antithyroid drugs over 5 years with positive TRAb. Construction of the TCR library relied on RNA isolated from PBMCs. By American Thyroid Association guidelines, Graves' disease was diagnosed in the cohort. The V and J ends lost 1 base and 7 bases, in that order; junction bases with no gene match: 7. Germline V gives CDR1 ENHRY, CDR2 SYGVKD. The CDR3 extends over 15 amino acids. The receptor comes from a female donor with Graves disease. This sample comprised peripheral blood mononuclear cells (PBMCs), obtained when the disease was refractory, from a patient treated with antithyroid drugs. The V call is TRBV10-3, the J call TRBJ1-5; 7 nucleotides agree with TRBD1. The chain's CDR3 is CAISEFEGGGQPQHF. Here the CDR3 DNA reads TGTGCCATCAGTGAGTTCGAAGGGGGCGGACAGCCCCAGCATTTT.